The T cell receptor beta chain under discussion was sequenced for a study of control samples from healthy donors and cancer patients. Here immunoSEQ multiplex PCR was the method, and the copy in TCRdb shows in-frame clones only, minus some. Of about 120,000 clones in the sample, approximately 90% were seen once. Germline V lookup: CDR1 LNHDA, CDR2 SQIVND (reference sequence). Between the trimmed V and J ends, which lost 3 bases and 0 bases, there was a span of 9 bases. This CDR3 is built from 15 residues. V and J are TRBV19 and TRBJ1-3, with unresolved D. This TCR was recovered from a woman aged 45-65 years with colorectal cancer. Input material: PBMCs. The chain's CDR3 is CASSISAVSGNTIYF. The CDR3 bases are TGTGCCAGTAGTATCTCGGCAGTCTCTGGAAACACCATATATTTT.